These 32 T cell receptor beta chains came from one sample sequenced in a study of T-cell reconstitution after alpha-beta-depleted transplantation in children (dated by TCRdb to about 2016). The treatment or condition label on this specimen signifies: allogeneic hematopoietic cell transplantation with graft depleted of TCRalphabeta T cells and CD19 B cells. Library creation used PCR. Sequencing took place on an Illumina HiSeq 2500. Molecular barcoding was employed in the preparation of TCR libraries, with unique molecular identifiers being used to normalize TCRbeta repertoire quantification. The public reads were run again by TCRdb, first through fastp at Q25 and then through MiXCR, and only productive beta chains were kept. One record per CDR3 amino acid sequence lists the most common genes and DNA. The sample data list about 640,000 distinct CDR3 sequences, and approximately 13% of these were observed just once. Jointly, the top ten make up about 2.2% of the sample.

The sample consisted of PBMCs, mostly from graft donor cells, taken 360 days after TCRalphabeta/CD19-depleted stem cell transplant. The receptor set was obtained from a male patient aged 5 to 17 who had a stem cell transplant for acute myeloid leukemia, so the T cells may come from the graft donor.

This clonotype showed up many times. The CDR3 region has the DNA TGTGCCAGCAGTTTACGGGGGACAGGGGGACCTATTGGCTACACCTTC. Translation gives CASSLRGTGGPIGYTF. V usage is TRBV12-3 or TRBV12-4 and J usage is TRBJ1-2; the match to TRBD1 covers 11 bases. The CDR3 has 16 residues. J lost 7 bases, V lost 2 bases, and 9 bases had no gene match.

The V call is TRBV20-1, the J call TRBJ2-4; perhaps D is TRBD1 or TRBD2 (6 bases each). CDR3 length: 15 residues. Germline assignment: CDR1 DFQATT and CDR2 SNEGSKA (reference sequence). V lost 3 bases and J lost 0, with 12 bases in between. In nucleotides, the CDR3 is TGCAGTGCTAGTGGGGGGCCCAAAGCCAAAAACATTCAGTACTTC. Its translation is CSASGGPKAKNIQYF.

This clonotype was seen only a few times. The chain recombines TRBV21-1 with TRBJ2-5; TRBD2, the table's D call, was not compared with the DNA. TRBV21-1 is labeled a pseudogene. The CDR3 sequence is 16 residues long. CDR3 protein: CASSKERDRSEETQYF. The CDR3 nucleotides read TGTGCCAGCAGCAAGGAGCGGGATCGGTCGGAAGAGACCCAGTACTTC.

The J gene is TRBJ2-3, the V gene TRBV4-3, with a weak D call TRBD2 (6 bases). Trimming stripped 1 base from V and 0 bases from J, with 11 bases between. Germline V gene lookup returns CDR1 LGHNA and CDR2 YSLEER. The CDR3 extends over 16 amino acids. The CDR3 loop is CASSQGQGLSTDTQYF. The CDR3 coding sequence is TGCGCCAGCAGCCAAGGTCAGGGACTTAGCACAGATACGCAGTATTTT.

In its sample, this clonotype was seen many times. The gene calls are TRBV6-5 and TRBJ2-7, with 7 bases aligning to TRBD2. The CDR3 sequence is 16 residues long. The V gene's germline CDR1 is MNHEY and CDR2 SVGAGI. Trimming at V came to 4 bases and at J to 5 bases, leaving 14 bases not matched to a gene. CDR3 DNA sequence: TGTGCCAGCAGTTGGGGAGCGGCGGGAGTAGTCGACGAGCAGTACTTC. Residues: CASSWGAAGVVDEQYF.

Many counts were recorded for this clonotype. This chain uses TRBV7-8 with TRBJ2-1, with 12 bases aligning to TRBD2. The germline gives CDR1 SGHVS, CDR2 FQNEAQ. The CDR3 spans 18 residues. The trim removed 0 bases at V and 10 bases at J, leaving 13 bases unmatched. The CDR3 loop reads CASSLARLPSGRAREQFF. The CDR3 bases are TGTGCCAGCAGCTTAGCGCGGCTACCTAGCGGGAGGGCCAGGGAGCAGTTCTTC.

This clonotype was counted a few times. CDR3 loop: CASSSTGTGATDTQYF. As DNA, the CDR3 is TGTGCCAGCAGCTCAACTGGGACAGGGGCCACAGATACGCAGTATTTT. The genes are TRBV13 and TRBJ2-3; 10 bases are a match to TRBD1. Per the germline V gene, CDR1 is PRHDT and CDR2 is FYEKMQ (reference sequence). Trimming removed 4 bases from V and 2 bases from J; junction bases left unmatched: 6. This CDR3 has 16 amino acids.

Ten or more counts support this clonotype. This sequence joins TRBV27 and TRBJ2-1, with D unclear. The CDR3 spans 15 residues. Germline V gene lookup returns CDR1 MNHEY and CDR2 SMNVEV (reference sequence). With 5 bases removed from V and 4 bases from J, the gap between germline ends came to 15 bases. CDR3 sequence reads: CASSPLGFGYNEQFF. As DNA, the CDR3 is TGTGCCAGCAGTCCCCTCGGCTTCGGGTACAATGAGCAGTTCTTC.

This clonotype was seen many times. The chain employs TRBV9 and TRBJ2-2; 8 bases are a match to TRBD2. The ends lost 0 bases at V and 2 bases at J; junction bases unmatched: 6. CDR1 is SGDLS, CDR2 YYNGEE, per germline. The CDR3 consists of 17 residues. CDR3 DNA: TGTGCCAGCAGCGTAGAGCCCCTAGCGGGTAACACCGGGGAGCTGTTTTTT. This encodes CASSVEPLAGNTGELFF.

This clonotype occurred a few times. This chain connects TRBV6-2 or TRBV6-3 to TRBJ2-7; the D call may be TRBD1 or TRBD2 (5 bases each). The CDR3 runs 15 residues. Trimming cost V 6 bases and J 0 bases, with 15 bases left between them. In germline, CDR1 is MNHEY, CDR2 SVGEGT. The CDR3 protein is CASRNSGDGSYEQYF. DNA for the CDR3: TGTGCCAGCAGAAATTCCGGGGACGGCTCCTACGAGCAGTACTTC.

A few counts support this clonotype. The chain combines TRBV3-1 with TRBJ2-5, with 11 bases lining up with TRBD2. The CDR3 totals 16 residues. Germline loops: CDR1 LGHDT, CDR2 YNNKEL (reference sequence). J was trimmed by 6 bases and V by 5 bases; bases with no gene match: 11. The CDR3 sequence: CASSSLAGGPEKTQYF. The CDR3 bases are TGTGCCAGCAGCTCATTAGCGGGAGGGCCCGAAAAGACCCAGTACTTC.

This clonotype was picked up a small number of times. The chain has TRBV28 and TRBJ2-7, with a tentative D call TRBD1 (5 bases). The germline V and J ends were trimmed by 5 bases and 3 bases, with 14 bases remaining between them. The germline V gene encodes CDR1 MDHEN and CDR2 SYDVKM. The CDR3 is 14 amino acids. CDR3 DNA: TGTGCCAGCAGTCCGCGACAGATAAACTACGAGCAGTACTTC. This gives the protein CASSPRQINYEQYF.

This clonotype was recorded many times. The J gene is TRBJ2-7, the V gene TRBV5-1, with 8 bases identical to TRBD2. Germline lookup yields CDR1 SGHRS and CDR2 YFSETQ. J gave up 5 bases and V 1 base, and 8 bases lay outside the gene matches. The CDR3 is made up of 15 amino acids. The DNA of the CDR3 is TGCGCCAGCAGCTTGCAGCGGGAGAATAGGAACGAGCAGTACTTC. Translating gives CASSLQRENRNEQYF.

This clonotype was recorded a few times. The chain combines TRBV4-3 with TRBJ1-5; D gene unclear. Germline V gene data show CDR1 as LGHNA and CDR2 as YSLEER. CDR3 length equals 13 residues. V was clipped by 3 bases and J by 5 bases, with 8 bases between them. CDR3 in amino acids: CASSQGVYQPQHF. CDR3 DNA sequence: TGCGCCAGCAGCCAGGGAGTTTATCAGCCCCAGCATTTT.

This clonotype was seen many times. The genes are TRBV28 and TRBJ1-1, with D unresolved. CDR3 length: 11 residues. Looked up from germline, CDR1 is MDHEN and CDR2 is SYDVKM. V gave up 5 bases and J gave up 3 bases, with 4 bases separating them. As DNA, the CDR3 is TGTGCCAGCAGTATTTACACTGAAGCTTTCTTT. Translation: CASSIYTEAFF.

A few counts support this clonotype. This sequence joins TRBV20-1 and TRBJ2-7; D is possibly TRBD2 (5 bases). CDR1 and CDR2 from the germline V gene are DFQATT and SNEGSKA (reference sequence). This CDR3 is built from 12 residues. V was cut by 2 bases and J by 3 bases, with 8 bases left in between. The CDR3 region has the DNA TGCAGTGCTAGATACCGGGACTACGAGCAGTACTTC. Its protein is CSARYRDYEQYF.

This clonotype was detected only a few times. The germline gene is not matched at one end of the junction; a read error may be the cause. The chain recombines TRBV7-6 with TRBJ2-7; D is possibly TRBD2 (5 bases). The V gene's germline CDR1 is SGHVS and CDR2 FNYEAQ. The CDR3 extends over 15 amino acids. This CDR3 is CASSLERAAPYEQYF. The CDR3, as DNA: TGTGCCAGCAGCTTAGAGAGGGCAGCTCCCTACGAGCAGTATTTC.

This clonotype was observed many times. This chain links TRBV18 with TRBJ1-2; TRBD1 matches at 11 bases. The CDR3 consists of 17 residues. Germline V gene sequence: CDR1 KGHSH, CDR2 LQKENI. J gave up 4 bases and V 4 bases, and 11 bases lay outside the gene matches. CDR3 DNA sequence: TGTGCCAGCTCACTTGGACAGGGGGCGAATATTATCTATGGCTACACCTTC. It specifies CASSLGQGANIIYGYTF. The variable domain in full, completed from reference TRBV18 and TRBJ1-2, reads NAGVMQNPRHLVRRRGQEARLRCSPMKGHSHVYWYRQLPEEGLKFMVYLQKENIIDESGMPKERFSAEFPKEGPSILRIQQVVRGDSAAYFCASSLGQGANIIYGYTFGSGTRLTVV.

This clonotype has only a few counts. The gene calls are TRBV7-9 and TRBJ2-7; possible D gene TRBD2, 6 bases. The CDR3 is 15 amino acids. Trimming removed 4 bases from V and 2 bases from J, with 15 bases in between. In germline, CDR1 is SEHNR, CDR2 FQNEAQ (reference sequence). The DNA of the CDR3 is TGTGCCAGCAGCTCCCCCCGCCGGGAGCCCTACGAGCAGTACTTC. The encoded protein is CASSSPRREPYEQYF.

The CDR3 sequence is CASTRGTSGRASPTFADTQYF. Written as DNA, the CDR3 is TGTGCCAGCACCCGAGGGACTAGCGGGAGAGCATCCCCCACATTCGCAGATACGCAGTATTTT. The chain employs TRBV6-2 or TRBV6-3 and TRBJ2-3, with 14 bases matching TRBD2. Trimming took 7 bases from V and 4 from J; bases not matched to a gene: 22. Germline V gene sequence: CDR1 MNHEY, CDR2 SVGEGT. The CDR3 length is 21 residues.

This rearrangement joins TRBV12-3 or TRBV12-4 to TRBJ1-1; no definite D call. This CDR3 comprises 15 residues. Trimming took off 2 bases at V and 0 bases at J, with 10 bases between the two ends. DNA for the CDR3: TGTGCCAGCAGTTTATTTCGGTCTATGAACACTGAAGCTTTCTTT. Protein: CASSLFRSMNTEAFF.

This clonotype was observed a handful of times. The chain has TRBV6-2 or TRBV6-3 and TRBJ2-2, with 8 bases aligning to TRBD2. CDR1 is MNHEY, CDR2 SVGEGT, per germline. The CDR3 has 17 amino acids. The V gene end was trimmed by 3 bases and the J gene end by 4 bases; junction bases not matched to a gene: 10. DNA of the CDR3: TGTGCCAGCAGTTATTTCCTAGCGGGCCGTGTCACCGGGGAGCTGTTTTTT. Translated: CASSYFLAGRVTGELFF.

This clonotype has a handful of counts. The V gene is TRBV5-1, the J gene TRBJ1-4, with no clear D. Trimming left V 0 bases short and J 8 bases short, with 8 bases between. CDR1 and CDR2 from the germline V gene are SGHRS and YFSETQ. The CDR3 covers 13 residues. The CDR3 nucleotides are TGCGCCAGCAGCTTGGACCTACAAGAAAAACTGTTTTTT. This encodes CASSLDLQEKLFF.

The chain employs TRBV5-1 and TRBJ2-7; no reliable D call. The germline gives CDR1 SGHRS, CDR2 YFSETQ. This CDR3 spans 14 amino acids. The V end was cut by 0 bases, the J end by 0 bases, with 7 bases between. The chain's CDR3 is CASSLGGFSYEQYV. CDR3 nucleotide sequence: TGCGCCAGCAGCTTGGGGGGATTCTCCTACGAGCAGTACGTC.

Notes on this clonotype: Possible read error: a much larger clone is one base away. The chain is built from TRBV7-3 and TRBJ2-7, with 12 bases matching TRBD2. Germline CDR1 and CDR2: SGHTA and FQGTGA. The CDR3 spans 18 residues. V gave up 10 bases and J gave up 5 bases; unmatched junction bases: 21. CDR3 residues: CAISWRASGRAPENEQYF. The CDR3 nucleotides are TGTGCCATCAGTTGGAGAGCTAGCGGGAGGGCCCCGGAGAACGAGCAGTACTTC.

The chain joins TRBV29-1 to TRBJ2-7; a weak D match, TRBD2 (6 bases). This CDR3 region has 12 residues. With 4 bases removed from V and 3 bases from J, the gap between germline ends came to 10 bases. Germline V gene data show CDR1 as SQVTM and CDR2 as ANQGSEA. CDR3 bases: TGCAGCGTTGTGGGGGGAAGCTACGAGCAGTACTTC. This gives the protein CSVVGGSYEQYF.

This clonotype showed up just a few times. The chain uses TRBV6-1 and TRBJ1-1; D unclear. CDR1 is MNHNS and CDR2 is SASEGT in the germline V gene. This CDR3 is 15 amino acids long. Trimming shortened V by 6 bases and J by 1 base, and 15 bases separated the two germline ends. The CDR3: CASRTTRLQNTEAFF. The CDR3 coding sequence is TGTGCCAGCAGGACTACCCGACTCCAGAACACTGAAGCTTTCTTT.

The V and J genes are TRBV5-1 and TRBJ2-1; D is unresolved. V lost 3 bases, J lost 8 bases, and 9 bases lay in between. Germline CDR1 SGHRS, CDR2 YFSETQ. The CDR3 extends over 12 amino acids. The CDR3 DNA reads TGCGCCAGCAGCTCCTGGACGGATGAGCAGTTCTTC. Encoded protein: CASSSWTDEQFF.

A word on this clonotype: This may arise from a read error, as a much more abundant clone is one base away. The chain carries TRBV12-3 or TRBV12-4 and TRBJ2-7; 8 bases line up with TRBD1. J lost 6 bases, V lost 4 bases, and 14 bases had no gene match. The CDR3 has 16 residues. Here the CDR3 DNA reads TGTGCCAGCAGTTACGGGGGAGGACAGGGTATTAGCGAGCAGTACTTC. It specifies CASSYGGGQGISEQYF.

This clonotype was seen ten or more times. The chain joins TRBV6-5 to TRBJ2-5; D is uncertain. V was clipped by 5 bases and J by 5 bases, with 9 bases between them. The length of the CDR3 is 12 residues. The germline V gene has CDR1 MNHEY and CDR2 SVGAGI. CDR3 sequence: CASSQGWETQYF. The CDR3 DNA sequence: TGTGCCAGCAGTCAAGGATGGGAGACCCAGTACTTC.

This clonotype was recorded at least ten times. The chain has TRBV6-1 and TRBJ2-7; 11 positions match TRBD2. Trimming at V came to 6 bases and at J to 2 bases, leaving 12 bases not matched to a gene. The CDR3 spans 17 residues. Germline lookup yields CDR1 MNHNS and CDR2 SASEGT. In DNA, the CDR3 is TGTGCCAGCAGCCGGAGGGCTAGCGGGAGGTCCCCCTACGAGCAGTACTTC. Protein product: CASSRRASGRSPYEQYF.

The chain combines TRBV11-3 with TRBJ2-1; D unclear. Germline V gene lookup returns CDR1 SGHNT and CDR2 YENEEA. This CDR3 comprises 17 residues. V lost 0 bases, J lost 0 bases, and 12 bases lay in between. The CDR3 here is CASSLEGGPLSYNEQFF. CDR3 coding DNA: TGTGCCAGCAGCTTAGAAGGCGGACCCCTCTCCTACAATGAGCAGTTCTTC.